A selection of T cell receptor beta chains follows, all from one sample in a study of cytomegalovirus exposure and HLA in healthy donors. The assay was immunoSEQ multiplex PCR, and TCRdb's table has in-frame clones only and misses some. Of nearly 95,000 clones in the sample, roughly 8.2% were seen once. Sequencing used PBMCs. Every receptor here comes from a middle-aged man in good health and CMV-seronegative. The CDR3 runs from the conserved cysteine through the conserved F or W. Each record gives: D gene, clone size, J gene, CDR3 length, V gene, CDR3 DNA, CDR3 protein. A D gene is named only where the DNA matches it firmly. Size is omitted from some rows. Given values are once, few, many or a class for expanded clones.

. | few | TRBJ2-7 | 16 | TRBV6-5 | TGTGCCAGCAGTTCCCCGGGGGGCAGGGGAGCATACGAGCAGTACTTC | CASSSPGGRGAYEQYF
TRBD1 | few | TRBJ2-3 | 14 | TRBV28 | TGTGCCAGCAGTTTTTTAAAGGTGCCGACAGGGATTCATTTT | CASSFLKVPTGIHF
. | few | TRBJ2-1 | 12 | TRBV7-2 | TGTGCCAGCCGGGTTAGTCGAGAGGAGCAGTTCTTC | CASRVSREEQFF
. | . | TRBJ1-2 | 15 | TRBV14 | TGTGCCAGCAGCCTACAGGTTTTCCCTAACTATGGCTACACCTTC | CASSLQVFPNYGYTF
TRBD2 | . | TRBJ2-3 | 15 | TRBV19 | TGTGCCAGTAGTAGCGGGGGACCTTCCACAGATACGCAGTATTTT | CASSSGGPSTDTQYF
TRBD1 | few | TRBJ1-5 | 18 | TRBV27 | TGTGCCAGCAGTTTGAGGGGGCCCAGGGAAGGGGGAAATCAGCCCCAGCATTTT | CASSLRGPREGGNQPQHF
. | few | TRBJ2-1 | 16 | TRBV4-3 | TGCGCCAGCACCCTTTCGGAGGGAGCGGGTTACAATGAGCAGTTCTTC | CASTLSEGAGYNEQFF
TRBD2 | . | TRBJ2-1 | 21 | TRBV7-3 | TGTGCCAGCAGCCCCCAGGGGTTGCTTTCTAGCGGGAGGGGGGTAGGGAATGAGCAGTTCTTC | CASSPQGLLSSGRGVGNEQFF
. | many | TRBJ1-1 | 14 | TRBV6-5 | TGTGCCAGCAGTTACTCCGTACAGAACACTGAAGCTTTCTTT | CASSYSVQNTEAFF
. | few | TRBJ2-7 | 15 | TRBV6-6 | TGTGCCAGCAGTTACCAACCGCCGCGGGGATACGAGCAGTACTTC | CASSYQPPRGYEQYF
TRBD1 | few | TRBJ2-5 | 16 | TRBV28 | TGTGCCAGCAGTTTGTGGGCAGGGGGTCGGAAAGAGACCCAGTACTTC | CASSLWAGGRKETQYF
TRBD1 | . | TRBJ1-5 | 15 | TRBV28 | TGTGCCAGCAGTTATGGACAGGCCGGAGGTCAGCCCCAGCATTTT | CASSYGQAGGQPQHF
TRBD1 | . | TRBJ1-2 | 14 | TRBV19 | TGTGCCAGTAGTAGAGGACAGGGAAGGCATGGCTACACCTTC | CASSRGQGRHGYTF
. | . | TRBJ1-3 | 16 | TRBV7-2 | TGTGCCAGCAGCCTTAGGATGGGGAGAGCTGGAAACACCATATATTTT | CASSLRMGRAGNTIYF
TRBD1 | many | TRBJ2-5 | 15 | TRBV7-9 | TGTGCCAGCAGCCAAGGGACAGGGGGTCGAGAGACCCAGTACTTC | CASSQGTGGRETQYF
. | . | TRBJ1-5 | 15 | TRBV15 | TGTGCCACCAGCAGAGACAGGGTATGGAATCAGCCCCAGCATTTT | CATSRDRVWNQPQHF
TRBD2 | few | TRBJ2-7 | 15 | TRBV28 | TGTGCCAGCAGCAGGACTAGCGGGAGCTCCTACGAGCAGTACTTC | CASSRTSGSSYEQYF
. | few | TRBJ1-1 | 15 | TRBV25-1 | TGTGCCAGCAGTGAATTCGTGGGGGCAAACACTGAAGCTTTCTTT | CASSEFVGANTEAFF
. | . | TRBJ2-3 | 13 | TRBV18 | TGTGCCACCGCGGGACTTAGGGACGGTACGCAGTATTTT | CATAGLRDGTQYF
. | . | TRBJ2-3 | 13 | TRBV10-3 | TGTGCCATCAGGACGGGGAGCACAGATACGCAGTATTTT | CAIRTGSTDTQYF
. | few | TRBJ2-2 | 17 | TRBV28 | TGTGCCAGCAGTTCCCGGGTTGGGCGGAGGGGCACCGGGGAGCTGTTTTTT | CASSSRVGRRGTGELFF
TRBD1 | . | TRBJ1-4 | 17 | TRBV10-3 | TGTGCCATCAGCCCAGGGGCAGGGGGCTCGGCTAATGAAAAACTGTTTTTT | CAISPGAGGSANEKLFF